Listed below are T cell receptor beta chains from one sample, sequenced in a study of ipilimumab plus nivolumab after autologous stem cell transplantation. The table came from immunoSEQ multiplex PCR; TCRdb's copy has only in-frame clones and leaves some out. Among approximately 10,000 clones listed, about 70% were seen once. This material consisted of PBMCs, taken in a trial of ipilimumab plus nivolumab as post-transplant consolidation. Receptor source: a male donor with diffuse large B-cell lymphoma. Each CDR3 is given with its conserved first and last residue. D genes are given only for firm matches. The size entry is marked missing in some rows and otherwise reads once, few, many or a size class.

CDR3 DNA	CDR3 protein	D gene	V gene	J gene	clone size
TGTGCCAGTTGGGGTTCGGGACAGGGGGCGGGCTACGAGCAGTACTTC	CASWGSGQGAGYEQYF	TRBD1	TRBV2	TRBJ2-7	few
TGTGCCAGCAGCCTAACCGGGACTACCTACAATGAGCAGTTCTTC	CASSLTGTTYNEQFF	TRBD2	TRBV7-3	TRBJ2-1	-
TGCGCCAGCAGTCCATATATCAACTATGGCTACACCTTC	CASSPYINYGYTF	-	TRBV23-1	TRBJ1-2	-
TGTGCCAGCAGCTTGGGGGACAGCACCTACGAGCAGTACTTC	CASSLGDSTYEQYF	TRBD1	TRBV5-8	TRBJ2-7	-
TGCGCCAGCAGCTTGGGCGGCGTCAACACCGGGGAGCTGTTTTTT	CASSLGGVNTGELFF	-	TRBV5-1	TRBJ2-2	-
TGTGCCAGCAGCTCAGACCCCTCCTACGAGCAGTACTTC	CASSSDPSYEQYF	-	TRBV7-9	TRBJ2-7	-
TGTGCCAGCAGCCCCCAACCGGGTTCCTCCTACGAGCAGTACTTC	CASSPQPGSSYEQYF	-	TRBV4-2	TRBJ2-7	-
TGTGCCAGCAGCTTATGGGGAGGGGGCACAGATACGCAGTATTTT	CASSLWGGGTDTQYF	TRBD2	TRBV7-8	TRBJ2-3	-
TGTGCCAGCTCACCAGACAGGGGTGGCAATCAGCCCCAGCATTTT	CASSPDRGGNQPQHF	TRBD1	TRBV18	TRBJ1-5	-
TGTGCCAGCAGCGTAGGGGTCCTCGGTTCACCCCTCCACTTT	CASSVGVLGSPLHF	-	TRBV9	TRBJ1-6	-
TGTGCCAGCTCACTCGGGACAGGGAACACCGGGGAGCTGTTTTTT	CASSLGTGNTGELFF	TRBD1	TRBV18	TRBJ2-2	-